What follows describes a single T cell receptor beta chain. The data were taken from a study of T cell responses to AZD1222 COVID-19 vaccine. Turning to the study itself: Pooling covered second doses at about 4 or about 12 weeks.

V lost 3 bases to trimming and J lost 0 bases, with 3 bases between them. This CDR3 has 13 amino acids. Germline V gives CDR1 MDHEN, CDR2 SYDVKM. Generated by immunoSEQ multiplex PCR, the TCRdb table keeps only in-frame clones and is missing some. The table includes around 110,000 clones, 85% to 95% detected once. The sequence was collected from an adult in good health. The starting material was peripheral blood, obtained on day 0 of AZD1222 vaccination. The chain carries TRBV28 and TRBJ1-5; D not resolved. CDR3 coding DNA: TGTGCCAGCAGTTTGGATAGCAATCAGCCCCAGCATTTT. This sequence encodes CASSLDSNQPQHF.